These T cell receptor beta chains were read from a single sample in a study of blood T cell repertoires in COVID-19. TCRdb's table, derived via immunoSEQ multiplex PCR, lists solely in-frame clones and lacks some. Among about 150,000 clones, just under 85% were seen once, and the ten largest hold about 29%. The sequenced sample was peripheral blood. The origin of the receptors is a woman aged 60-75 years with acute or convalescent COVID-19. CDR3s leave out the opening cysteine and the closing phenylalanine or tryptophan.

V gene	J gene	CDR3 length	CDR3 protein
TRBV7-2	TRBJ2-5	12	ASSLAGGQETQY
TRBV12-3/TRBV12-4	TRBJ2-5	11	ASRSGIQETQY
TRBV19	TRBJ2-7	12	ASTPTGPPYEQY
TRBV6-1	TRBJ1-5	15	ASSESGQLLADQPQH
TRBV7-9	TRBJ1-5	14	ASSLDGGSGNQPQH
TRBV7-2	TRBJ2-3	15	ASSLIPRTRGADTQY
TRBV24-1	TRBJ2-5	14	ATSDRAVEAGETQY
TRBV11-2	TRBJ2-3	13	ASGRDDSQISGQY
TRBV5-1	TRBJ1-1	13	ASSIMTGGSAEAF
TRBV4-1	TRBJ1-4	13	ASSQEEGWGEKLF